The 27 T cell receptor beta chains below were found in one sample sequenced in a study of cytomegalovirus exposure and HLA in healthy donors. Sequencing used immunoSEQ multiplex PCR; TCRdb keeps in-frame clones, though not all of them. The sample includes around 66,000 clones, around 97% of them seen just once. Sequences were obtained from PBMCs. These receptors were obtained from a woman aged 18-35 years in good health and CMV-seropositive.

The chain links TRBV27 to TRBJ1-2; weak D call: TRBD1 (5 bases). Between the trimmed V and J ends, which lost 3 bases and 8 bases, there was a span of 13 bases. Germline V CDR1 and CDR2: MNHEY, SMNVEV (reference sequence). The CDR3 has 13 residues. The CDR3 is CASSLYGGEGYTF. As DNA, the CDR3 is TGTGCCAGCAGTTTGTACGGAGGGGAGGGCTACACCTTC.

This chain joins TRBV6-5 and TRBJ2-7; perhaps TRBD1 as D (6 bases). The CDR3 length is 13 residues. The germline CDR1 and CDR2 sequences are MNHEY and SVGAGI. Trimming took off 4 bases at V and 2 bases at J, with 9 bases between the two ends. CDR3 protein: CASSFNRAYEQYF. In DNA, the CDR3 is TGTGCCAGCAGTTTCAACAGGGCCTACGAGCAGTACTTC.

The chain employs TRBV2 and TRBJ2-6; D may be TRBD1 (6 bases). Germline CDR1 SNHLY, CDR2 FYNNEI. The CDR3 is 16 amino acids. Trimming pared 6 bases from V and 0 bases from J, leaving 12 bases between. Here the CDR3 reads CASSDRRSSGANVLTF. DNA for the CDR3: TGTGCCAGCAGCGACAGGAGAAGCTCTGGGGCCAACGTCCTGACTTTC.

A remark on this clone: Mismatch with germline at one junction end may stem from a read error. The gene calls are TRBV6-6 and TRBJ1-1; 7 nucleotides match TRBD1. The germline V gene encodes CDR1 MNHNY and CDR2 SVGAGI (reference sequence). CDR3 length: 13 residues. The CDR3 nucleotides are TGTGCCAGCAGTTACTCTGACAGGGCTGACGCTTTCTTT. It codes for CASSYSDRADAFF.

V gene TRBV6-5 combines with J gene TRBJ1-1; D call uncertain. The germline CDR1 and CDR2 sequences are MNHEY and SVGAGI. This CDR3 contains 13 residues. The CDR3 is CAAGSGINTEAFF. CDR3 in DNA: TGTGCGGCGGGTAGTGGAATAAACACTGAAGCTTTCTTT.

CDR3 DNA sequence: TGCAGCGTTGTAATGGGAGGGGTGTACGAGCAGTACTTC. Translating gives CSVVMGGVYEQYF. The chain links TRBV29-1 to TRBJ2-7; 7 bases fit TRBD2. The CDR3 runs to 13 residues. Germline CDR1 reads SQVTM; CDR2 reads ANQGSEA. V shed 4 bases and J 4 bases; nucleotides not matched to a gene: 7.

The chain couples TRBV29-1 to TRBJ2-7; 8 bases line up with TRBD1. Trimming at V came to 7 bases and at J to 4 bases, leaving 3 bases not matched to a gene. Germline lookup yields CDR1 SQVTM and CDR2 ANQGSEA. The CDR3 sequence is 11 residues long. The CDR3 loop is CSGRQGYEQYF. The CDR3 bases are TGCAGCGGTAGACAGGGGTACGAGCAGTACTTC.

The chain joins TRBV7-9 to TRBJ1-5, with TRBD1 matching over 9 bases. There are 13 residues in the CDR3. V trimming: 0 bases; J trimming: 15 bases; junction bases outside the gene matches: 6. The germline V gene has CDR1 SEHNR and CDR2 FQNEAQ (reference sequence). This CDR3 reads CASSLAPGQGMHF. The CDR3 DNA sequence: TGTGCCAGCAGCTTAGCGCCGGGACAGGGAATGCATTTT.

The chain recombines TRBV19 with TRBJ2-1; tentative D call: TRBD2 (5 bases). Trimming left V 7 bases short and J 4 bases short, with 8 bases between. The germline CDR1 and CDR2 sequences are LNHDA and SQIVND (reference sequence). The length of the CDR3 is 12 residues. CDR3 nucleotides: TGTGCCAGTAACGGGGATTACAATGAGCAGTTCTTC. Translating it yields CASNGDYNEQFF.

The chain combines TRBV2 with TRBJ2-1; the match to TRBD2 covers 11 bases. Germline CDR1 is SNHLY and CDR2 is FYNNEI. With 10 bases clipped from V and 5 bases from J, the junction kept 4 bases outside the gene matches. The CDR3 runs to 13 residues. CDR3 residues: CATLAGADNEQFF. CDR3 DNA: TGTGCCACACTAGCGGGAGCCGACAATGAGCAGTTCTTC.

V gene TRBV6-4 combines with J gene TRBJ2-3; tentative D call: TRBD2 (5 bases). The CDR3 covers 14 residues. Trimming removed 3 bases at V and 6 bases at J, with 13 bases between. Germline V gene lookup returns CDR1 MRHNA and CDR2 SNTAGT. The CDR3 DNA follows: TGTGCCAGCAGTGAGGCGGGCACTCGGGATACGCAGTATTTT. Its protein product is CASSEAGTRDTQYF.

This chain uses TRBV19 with TRBJ2-2, with 9 bases that match TRBD2. Germline CDR1 and CDR2: LNHDA and SQIVND (reference sequence). V shed 8 bases, J shed 0 bases, and the junction held 7 bases outside the gene matches. This CDR3 has 16 residues. The CDR3 bases are TGTGCCAGTGGGGGTCGCGGGGGGGCGAACACCGGGGAGCTGTTTTTT. Translation gives CASGGRGGANTGELFF.

CDR3 nucleotide sequence: TGTGCCAGCAGCCTAGGGACAGGGGCTGGGGCCAACGTCCTGACTTTC. Encoded protein: CASSLGTGAGANVLTF. This rearrangement joins TRBV5-5 to TRBJ2-6; 10 nucleotides align to TRBD1. The CDR3 consists of 16 residues. CDR1 is SGHKS and CDR2 is YYEKEE in the germline V gene (reference sequence). V gave up 4 bases and J gave up 2 bases; unmatched junction bases: 3.

V and J are TRBV29-1 and TRBJ1-5; TRBD1 agrees at 9 bases. The CDR3 runs 13 residues. Germline CDR1 is SQVTM and CDR2 is ANQGSEA. V lost 4 bases and J lost 7; bases outside the gene matches: 5. In nucleotides, the CDR3 is TGCAGCGTTGTCCCCACAGGGGGCCAGCCCCAGCATTTT. It codes for CSVVPTGGQPQHF. Combining the CDR3 with reference TRBV29-1 and TRBJ1-5 gives the whole variable domain SAVISQKPSRDICQRGTSLTIQCQVDSQVTMMFWYRQQPGQSLTLIATANQGSEATYESGFVIDKFPISRPNLTFSTLTVSNMSPEDSSIYLCSVVPTGGQPQHFGDGTRLSIL.

In its sample, this clone was seen once. The chain couples TRBV6-5 to TRBJ1-1, with 7 bases aligning to TRBD1. The CDR3 is 14 residues long. Germline CDR1 and CDR2: MNHEY and SVGAGI. V lost 6 bases to trimming and J lost 1 base; unmatched junction nucleotides: 5. The CDR3 nucleotides read TGTGCCAGCAGCCGACAGGGAGGGAACACTGAAGCTTTCTTT. Amino acid sequence: CASSRQGGNTEAFF.

This clone was counted a single time. The chain uses TRBV10-3 and TRBJ2-5, with 10 bases aligning to TRBD2. V gave up 0 bases and J gave up 1 base; unmatched junction bases: 2. This CDR3 is 16 amino acids long. CDR1 and CDR2 (germline): ENHRY, SYGVKD. CDR3 in amino acids: CAISESSGRVQETQYF. CDR3 nucleotide sequence: TGTGCCATCAGTGAGTCAAGCGGGAGGGTCCAAGAGACCCAGTACTTC.

The V and J genes are TRBV7-8 and TRBJ2-1, with 8 positions matching TRBD1. After removal of 2 bases from V and 8 bases from J, the junction contained 8 bases not matched to a gene. This CDR3 is 15 amino acids long. CDR1 is SGHVS, CDR2 FQNEAQ, per germline. CDR3 residues: CASSLRSAGGYEQFF. The CDR3 DNA sequence: TGTGCCAGCAGCTTACGGTCCGCAGGGGGCTATGAGCAGTTCTTC. Full variable domain (missing parts from reference TRBV7-8 and TRBJ2-1): GAGVSQSPRYKVAKRGQDVALRCDPISGHVSLFWYQQALGQGPEFLTYFQNEAQLDKSGLPSDRFFAERPEGSVSTLKIQRTQQEDSAVYLCASSLRSAGGYEQFFGPGTRLTVL.

This clone is a singleton in its sample. The chain combines TRBV4-1 with TRBJ2-2; 9 positions agree with TRBD2. This CDR3 has 17 residues. V shed 4 bases and J 4 bases; nucleotides not matched to a gene: 10. Germline values: CDR1 MGHRA, CDR2 YSYEKL. Here the CDR3 reads CASSPHSSGMVTGELFF. DNA for the CDR3: TGCGCCAGCAGCCCCCATTCTAGCGGGATGGTCACCGGGGAGCTGTTTTTT.

This sequence joins TRBV18 and TRBJ1-5; TRBD1 is a possible D gene (5 bases). V was trimmed by 2 bases and J by 2 bases, leaving 25 bases between them. Germline V CDR1 and CDR2: KGHSH, LQKENI. This CDR3 region has 20 residues. The CDR3 sequence: CASSPGAGLSVRQGNQPQHF. The CDR3 DNA follows: TGTGCCAGCTCACCAGGGGCAGGGTTGTCGGTACGTCAAGGCAATCAGCCCCAGCATTTT.

The chain combines TRBV13 with TRBJ2-5; 8 positions match TRBD2. The germline CDR1 and CDR2 sequences are PRHDT and FYEKMQ (reference sequence). The CDR3 spans 14 residues. Losses at the gene ends were 5 bases for V and 5 bases for J; bases not matched to a gene: 7. CDR3 bases: TGTGCCAGCAGCCTGAGCGGGAGAGCGGAGACCCAGTACTTC. Translated: CASSLSGRAETQYF.

V usage is TRBV7-3 and J usage is TRBJ2-7; 8 nucleotides agree with TRBD2. The CDR3 spans 14 residues. Germline-derived CDR1 and CDR2 are SGHTA and FQGTGA. The junction had 10 bases not matched to a gene; V was cut back by 5 bases and J by 7 bases. The CDR3 spells CASSPLAGGSEQYF. The CDR3 nucleotides are TGTGCCAGCAGCCCCTTGGCGGGAGGTTCTGAGCAGTACTTC.

V is TRBV7-9 and J is TRBJ1-4; perhaps TRBD1 as D (5 bases). V was cut by 0 bases and J by 8 bases, with 7 bases left in between. The CDR3 runs 13 residues. CDR1 SEHNR and CDR2 FQNEAQ come from the germline V gene (reference sequence). The DNA for the CDR3 is TGTGCCAGCAGCTTAGCGCAGGGCGAAAAACTGTTTTTT. Translating it yields CASSLAQGEKLFF. Looking up the rest from reference TRBV7-9 and TRBJ1-4 gives the full variable domain: DTGVSQNPRHKITKRGQNVTFRCDPISEHNRLYWYRQTLGQGPEFLTYFQNEAQLEKSRLLSDRFSAERPKGSFSTLEIQRTEQGDSAMYLCASSLAQGEKLFFGSGTQLSVL.

The chain uses TRBV7-2 and TRBJ2-3; 8 bases agree with TRBD2. From germline, CDR1 is SGHTA and CDR2 FQGNSA. This CDR3 comprises 16 residues. Losses at the gene ends were 3 bases for V and 2 bases for J; bases not matched to a gene: 7. The CDR3 region is CASSFTGGRTTDTQYF. CDR3 nucleotide sequence: TGTGCCAGCAGCTTCACCGGCGGGAGGACCACAGATACGCAGTATTTT.

This chain uses TRBV18 with TRBJ2-7, with 7 bases that match TRBD1. V shed 2 bases, J shed 2 bases, and the junction held 6 bases outside the gene matches. This CDR3 contains 15 residues. Germline V gene data show CDR1 as KGHSH and CDR2 as LQKENI. The CDR3 protein is CASSPTRDSTYEQYF. Written as DNA, the CDR3 is TGTGCCAGCTCACCAACCCGGGACAGCACCTACGAGCAGTACTTC.

The chain has TRBV2 and TRBJ2-5, with D possibly matching TRBD2 (5 bases). Germline loops: CDR1 SNHLY, CDR2 FYNNEI. CDR3 length equals 14 residues. V lost 8 bases, J lost 5 bases, and 18 bases lay in between. The CDR3 is CASRSETPLETQYF. DNA of the CDR3: TGTGCCAGCCGTAGCGAAACCCCGCTGGAGACCCAGTACTTC.

The chain couples TRBV11-2 to TRBJ2-1; 7 bases are a match to TRBD2. The J segment lost 6 bases and the V segment lost 5 bases, leaving 7 bases of the junction unmatched. This CDR3 has 14 residues. CDR1 SGHAT and CDR2 FQNNGV come from the germline V gene. CDR3 sequence (DNA): TGTGCCAGCAGCATGAGCGGGACTCTCAATGAGCAGTTCTTC. Protein: CASSMSGTLNEQFF.

The chain carries TRBV28 and TRBJ2-7; the D gene is possibly TRBD2 (5 bases). The CDR3 contains 15 residues. Germline CDR1 MDHEN, CDR2 SYDVKM. V lost 2 bases and J lost 2, with 13 bases in between. CDR3 protein: CASSLVWELPYEQYF. The CDR3 DNA follows: TGTGCCAGCAGTTTAGTGTGGGAGCTGCCCTACGAGCAGTACTTC.